This TCR beta chain originates from a study of OX40 agonist ivuxolimab in advanced cancers. Study in general: The dose-escalation cohort had hepatocellular carcinoma, melanoma, renal cell or head and neck cancer. Study-level results: At doses 0.1 to 3.0 mg/kg, CD4+ and CD8+ clones expanded.

Autoimmune disease history or systemic immunosuppression barred patients. This clone occurred a few times. Antigen specificity is unknown. Germline values: CDR1 SGHNT, CDR2 YENEEA. The CDR3 has 14 amino acids. V lost 5 bases and J 3 bases, leaving 14 bases between the germline ends. The data were produced by immunoSEQ multiplex PCR, yet TCRdb's version contains in-frame clones alone and is incomplete. The repertoire holds about 64,000 clones, with about 83% as singletons. The receptor was derived from an adult with an advanced solid tumor such as melanoma, head and neck, liver or kidney cancer. The chain has TRBV11-3 and TRBJ2-7; possible D gene TRBD1, 5 bases. The sample consisted of CD4+ or CD8+ T cells sorted from blood, taken in a trial of the OX40 agonist ivuxolimab. CDR3 coding DNA: TGTGCCAGCAGCCCCCGGTCAGGGAACTACGAGCAGTACTTC. This translates into CASSPRSGNYEQYF.